The 27 T cell receptor beta chains given below trace back to one sample, sequenced in a study of cytomegalovirus exposure and HLA in healthy donors. Use of 60 Vbeta and 13 Jbeta primers characterized the PCR. Clones were sequenced by immunoSEQ multiplex PCR, and TCRdb holds only the in-frame ones, with some missing. This table has some 130,000 clones, around 86% appearing once. Sequenced sample: PBMCs. These receptor sequences come from a man aged 18 to 30 in good health and CMV-seronegative.

This chain links TRBV6-6 with TRBJ2-7; 7 nucleotides agree with TRBD1. After removal of 4 bases from V and 9 bases from J, the junction contained 12 bases not matched to a gene. In germline, CDR1 is MNHNY, CDR2 SVGAGI (reference sequence). The CDR3 sequence is 14 residues long. CDR3 coding DNA: TGTGCCAGCAGTTCGACCGGACAGGTGAAGCGGCAGTACTTC. Amino acid sequence: CASSSTGQVKRQYF.

The V call is TRBV7-9, the J call TRBJ1-6, with D hard to call. The length of the CDR3 is 15 residues. Germline V gives CDR1 SEHNR, CDR2 FQNEAQ (reference sequence). V was pared by 5 bases and J by 4 bases, with 12 bases between. CDR3 nucleotides: TGTGCCAGCAGCCTAGTCGCCAGTTATAATTCACCCCTCCACTTT. Amino acid sequence: CASSLVASYNSPLHF.

This clone was detected only a few times. The V call is TRBV9, the J call TRBJ2-7; D not certain. Trimming stripped 0 bases from V and 2 bases from J, with 9 bases between. The germline CDR1 and CDR2 sequences are SGDLS and YYNGEE. CDR3 length: 14 amino acids. As DNA, the CDR3 is TGTGCCAGCAGCGTAGTTGAACATACCTACGAGCAGTACTTC. This sequence encodes CASSVVEHTYEQYF.

This clone was counted a few times. The genes are TRBV19 and TRBJ1-1; D may be TRBD1 (6 bases). The germline V gene encodes CDR1 LNHDA and CDR2 SQIVND (reference sequence). The CDR3 consists of 13 residues. The germline V and J ends were trimmed by 5 bases and 1 base, with 8 bases remaining between them. In DNA, the CDR3 is TGTGCCAGTAGTTGGGGGCAGAACACTGAAGCTTTCTTT. This codes for CASSWGQNTEAFF. The variable domain in full, with the rest retrieved from reference TRBV19 and TRBJ1-1, is DGGITQSPKYLFRKEGQNVTLSCEQNLNHDAMYWYRQDPGQGLRLIYYSQIVNDFQKGDIAEGYSVSREKKESFPLTVTSAQKNPTAFYLCASSWGQNTEAFFGQGTRLTVV.

This chain links TRBV6-4 with TRBJ1-2; tentatively, D is TRBD1 (6 bases). The V end lost 3 bases, the J end lost 8 bases, and 19 bases lay between the germline ends. The CDR3 has 15 amino acids. CDR1 is MRHNA, CDR2 SNTAGT, per germline. CDR3: CASSESGHRYGGYTF. In DNA, the CDR3 is TGTGCCAGCAGTGAATCGGGACACCGCTATGGAGGCTACACCTTC.

The chain recombines TRBV6-5 with TRBJ2-7; tentative D call: TRBD1 (5 bases). V dropped 8 bases and J dropped 2 bases, with 13 bases sitting between them. The length of the CDR3 is 13 residues. Germline loops: CDR1 MNHEY, CDR2 SVGAGI. The CDR3 loop is CASRRQSAYEQYF. Here the CDR3 DNA reads TGTGCCAGCCGCAGACAGTCCGCCTACGAGCAGTACTTC.

V usage is TRBV10-1 and J usage is TRBJ2-5; tentative D call: TRBD2 (6 bases). Per germline, CDR1 WNHNN and CDR2 SYGVQD (reference sequence). Trimming took off 3 bases at V and 2 bases at J, with 7 bases between the two ends. The CDR3 spans 13 residues. The CDR3, as DNA: TGCGCCAGCAGTGAAGGAGGGCAAGAGACCCAGTACTTC. This codes for CASSEGGQETQYF.

This chain links TRBV27 with TRBJ2-7; 8 nucleotides align to TRBD1. The V segment lost 8 bases and the J segment 4 bases; nucleotides outside the gene matches: 7. The germline gives CDR1 MNHEY, CDR2 SMNVEV (reference sequence). The CDR3 runs to 13 residues. In DNA form, the CDR3 reads TGTGCCAGCGTCGGACAGGGTTGGTACGAGCAGTACTTC. Its translation: CASVGQGWYEQYF.

J is TRBJ2-5 and V is TRBV30; possibly TRBD1 for D (8 bases). The CDR3 covers 17 residues. Germline CDR1 reads GTSNPN; CDR2 reads SVGIG (reference sequence). The V end was cut by 4 bases, the J end by 5 bases, with 26 bases between. CDR3 region: CAWTVPTQGGGGETQYF. The CDR3 DNA reads TGTGCCTGGACTGTACCAACACAGGGGGGGGGCGGGGAGACCCAGTACTTC.

The chain employs TRBV10-2 and TRBJ2-3; 11 bases agree with TRBD2. J gave up 6 bases and V 7 bases, and 18 bases lay outside the gene matches. Germline CDR1 WSHSY, CDR2 SAAADI. The CDR3 covers 18 residues. In DNA, the CDR3 is TGCGCCAGCATGTACCCCTTCCGACTAGCGGGGCAAGAGGATACGCAGTATTTT. Translated: CASMYPFRLAGQEDTQYF.

This chain links TRBV7-9 with TRBJ1-3, with 8 bases fitting TRBD1. In germline, CDR1 is SEHNR, CDR2 FQNEAQ (reference sequence). V lost 5 bases, J lost 8 bases, and 8 bases stayed unmatched. This CDR3 is 14 amino acids long. The CDR3 DNA sequence: TGTGCCAGCAGCCCGACAGGGGCTGAAGACACCATATATTTT. Translation: CASSPTGAEDTIYF.

The rearrangement links TRBV6-6 to TRBJ2-1; TRBD2 is a possible D gene (6 bases). The length of the CDR3 is 16 residues. V was trimmed by 2 bases and J by 6 bases, leaving 17 bases between them. Germline V lookup: CDR1 MNHNY, CDR2 SVGAGI (reference sequence). The CDR3 region has the DNA TGTGCCAGCAGTTACACCCCACTAGGGACTTTCAATGAGCAGTTCTTC. It yields the protein CASSYTPLGTFNEQFF.

The chain carries TRBV6-5 and TRBJ1-2; 8 bases align to TRBD1. CDR1 is MNHEY, CDR2 SVGAGI, per germline. Unmatched junction bases numbered 6, after V lost 6 bases and J lost 6 bases. This CDR3 has 13 amino acids. The CDR3 DNA is TGTGCCAGCAGCAGGACAGGGTGGAATGGCTACACCTTC. Its protein product is CASSRTGWNGYTF.

Regarding this clone: This specimen includes other DNA sequences encoding the same CDR3. The J gene is TRBJ1-1, the V gene TRBV5-4, with D unclear. Germline assignment: CDR1 SGHNT and CDR2 YYREEE (reference sequence). This CDR3 is 14 amino acids long. V lost 0 bases and J 0 bases, leaving 6 bases between the germline ends. The CDR3 DNA sequence: TGTGCCAGCAGCTTGGATTCCATGAACACTGAAGCTTTCTTT. Encoded protein: CASSLDSMNTEAFF. The full variable domain, completed using reference TRBV5-4 and TRBJ1-1, is ETGVTQSPTHLIKTRGQQVTLRCSSQSGHNTVSWYQQALGQGPQFIFQYYREEENGRGNFPPRFSGLQFPNYSSELNVNALELDDSALYLCASSLDSMNTEAFFGQGTRLTVV.

The table lists this clone with a count of one. This chain uses TRBV6-1 with TRBJ1-4; D may be TRBD1 (6 bases). This CDR3 has 15 residues. The V gene lost 9 bases and the J gene lost 4 bases, with 18 bases spanning the gap. From germline, CDR1 is MNHNS and CDR2 SASEGT. CDR3 DNA sequence: TGTGCCAGTCTGGGTTGGGGGCTCTATAATGAAAAACTGTTTTTT. Protein: CASLGWGLYNEKLFF.

This chain joins TRBV11-2 and TRBJ2-3; the D gene is possibly TRBD2 (6 bases). The CDR3 loop spans 14 amino acids. V lost 3 bases to trimming and J lost 4 bases, with 11 bases between them. The germline V gene has CDR1 SGHAT and CDR2 FQNNGV. CDR3 nucleotides: TGTGCCAGCAGCTTTGGAGGGACCGCAGATACGCAGTATTTT. Encoded protein: CASSFGGTADTQYF.

The chain recombines TRBV13 with TRBJ2-7; a possible D gene is TRBD2 (6 bases). Trimming pared 4 bases from V and 0 bases from J, leaving 10 bases between. The CDR3 runs to 14 residues. The germline CDR1 and CDR2 sequences are PRHDT and FYEKMQ (reference sequence). Here the CDR3 DNA reads TGTGCCAGCAGCTGGAGACTAGACTCCTACGAGCAGTACTTC. It translates to CASSWRLDSYEQYF.

The chain is built from TRBV5-1 and TRBJ1-1; the D is unclear. The CDR3 has 13 amino acids. Trimming took off 0 bases at V and 6 bases at J, with 9 bases between the two ends. Germline CDR1 is SGHRS and CDR2 is YFSETQ. This CDR3 reads CASSLARAPEAFF. For the CDR3, the DNA is TGCGCCAGCAGCTTGGCGAGGGCCCCTGAAGCTTTCTTT.

The chain recombines TRBV18 with TRBJ2-2; 9 bases line up with TRBD1. Germline CDR1 and CDR2: KGHSH and LQKENI. This CDR3 is 18 amino acids long. V lost 6 bases and J lost 2; bases outside the gene matches: 13. The CDR3 here is CASSQTTPGQGNTGELFF. The CDR3 DNA is TGTGCCAGCTCGCAAACGACGCCGGGACAGGGAAACACCGGGGAGCTGTTTTTT.

The J gene is TRBJ2-7, the V gene TRBV9; perhaps TRBD2 as D (6 bases). Germline V gene lookup returns CDR1 SGDLS and CDR2 YYNGEE. The CDR3 runs 14 residues. V dropped 4 bases and J dropped 0 bases, with 11 bases sitting between them. The CDR3: CASSTHGSSYEQYF. CDR3 in DNA: TGTGCCAGCAGCACCCACGGGAGCTCCTACGAGCAGTACTTC.

The rearrangement uses TRBV9 and TRBJ2-7; D might be TRBD1 (6 bases). From germline, CDR1 is SGDLS and CDR2 YYNGEE. The CDR3 has 14 amino acids. V lost 0 bases to trimming and J lost 3 bases, with 10 bases between them. CDR3 sequence (DNA): TGTGCCAGCAGCGTAGGAGGACAGCTCTACGAGCAGTACTTC. It yields the protein CASSVGGQLYEQYF.

The V and J genes are TRBV7-8 and TRBJ1-5, with D perhaps matching TRBD1 (6 bases). This CDR3 region has 16 residues. CDR1 SGHVS and CDR2 FQNEAQ come from the germline V gene. Between the trimmed V and J ends, which lost 2 bases and 5 bases, there was a span of 16 bases. The CDR3 region is CASSLISGTSHQPQHF. The CDR3 DNA reads TGTGCCAGCAGCTTAATTTCGGGGACATCTCATCAGCCCCAGCATTTT.

The genes are TRBV21-1 and TRBJ2-3; the table assigns TRBD1, which was not confirmed against the DNA. TRBV21-1 is recorded as a pseudogene. The length of the CDR3 is 15 residues. The CDR3 spells CASYGDRVAPDTQYF. In DNA form, the CDR3 reads TGTGCCAGCTACGGGGACAGGGTGGCGCCAGATACGCAGTATTTT.

This clone turned up a few times. The chain is built from TRBV28 and TRBJ1-2, with D maybe TRBD1 (6 bases). The V gene lost 5 bases and the J gene lost 8 bases, with 12 bases spanning the gap. This CDR3 has 12 amino acids. Germline CDR1 MDHEN, CDR2 SYDVKM. The CDR3 region is CASSRGSVGYTF. The CDR3 DNA is TGTGCCAGCAGTAGGGGGAGTGTGGGCTACACCTTC.

V usage is TRBV5-1 and J usage is TRBJ2-1; 12 nucleotides match TRBD2. CDR3 length: 16 residues. V lost 3 bases and J lost 6; bases outside the gene matches: 7. CDR1 is SGHRS and CDR2 is YFSETQ in the germline V gene. The CDR3 region is CASSWRTSGGPNEQFF. The CDR3 DNA reads TGCGCCAGCAGCTGGAGAACTAGCGGGGGGCCCAATGAGCAGTTCTTC.

The rearrangement links TRBV10-3 to TRBJ1-2, with 7 bases that match TRBD1. V gave up 6 bases and J gave up 8 bases; unmatched junction bases: 15. Germline CDR1 ENHRY, CDR2 SYGVKD. The CDR3 has 15 residues. The CDR3 reads CAIRYQQGYARGYTF. The CDR3 bases are TGTGCCATCAGATACCAACAGGGGTATGCAAGGGGCTACACCTTC.

Notes on this clone: One junction end disagrees with the germline gene, perhaps due to a read error. V and J are TRBV28 and TRBJ1-5, with D unresolved. This CDR3 has 11 residues. Per the germline V gene, CDR1 is MDHEN and CDR2 is SYDVKM. The CDR3 DNA reads TGTGCCAGCAGCAGCGGCCGGTCGCTAGGGTTT. Translating it yields CASSSGRSLGF.